This entry is about one TCR beta chain. The data originate from a study of cytomegalovirus exposure and HLA in healthy donors. Study details: The 90 to 150 validation repertoires used a platform that matched the one used for the approximately 610 first-cohort repertoires, as a later analysis reported.

The germline V gene encodes CDR1 MNHEY and CDR2 SMNVEV (reference sequence). Trimming took 5 bases from V and 4 from J; bases not matched to a gene: 4. The CDR3 extends over 14 amino acids. The data were produced by immunoSEQ multiplex PCR, yet TCRdb's version contains in-frame clones alone and is incomplete. The sample lists about 280,000 clones, over 75% seen once, with approximately 0.94% in the top ten. The donors were part of the validation cohort, which consisted of under 150 subjects and was separate from the first cohort of 670 or so subjects. V gene TRBV27 combines with J gene TRBJ2-3, with 9 bases that match TRBD1. The sequenced sample consisted of PBMCs. The receptor was derived from a woman aged 18-29 years in good health and CMV-seronegative. The CDR3 sequence is CASSAQGAADTQYF. CDR3 sequence (DNA): TGTGCCAGCAGTGCACAGGGGGCAGCAGATACGCAGTATTTT.